This T cell receptor (beta chain) is drawn from a study of blood T cell repertoires in COVID-19. Study as a whole: Acute-phase and convalescent COVID-19 samples originated in the United States, Italy and Spain. PBMCs, B-cell-depleted T cells, or T cells provided the cDNA or gDNA that made up the material.

Sequencing used immunoSEQ multiplex PCR; TCRdb keeps in-frame clones, though not all of them. Of 250,000 to 300,000 clones in the sample, 91% were seen once. Donors were grouped by their self-reported clinical history. The sequencing input was PBMCs or T cells enriched from blood (not recorded which). This sequence originates from a human donor in a cohort exposed to, infected with or recovered from COVID-19 (not recorded which). The donor label of this sample is uncertain.

The DNA for the CDR3 is TGTGCCAGCAGCTTAGCTTCCGGCACCGGGGAGCTGTTTTTT. Translating gives CASSLASGTGELFF. The J gene is TRBJ2-2, the V gene TRBV7-6; no firm D call. There are 14 residues in the CDR3. Per the germline V gene, CDR1 is SGHVS and CDR2 is FNYEAQ. V was clipped by 0 bases and J by 4 bases, with 6 bases between them.